One and the same sample provided the 15 T cell receptor beta chains below, sequenced in a study of blood T cell repertoires in COVID-19. The data were produced by immunoSEQ multiplex PCR, yet TCRdb's version contains in-frame clones alone and is incomplete. The sample includes about 250,000 clones, around 80% seen only once; the top ten take around 8.9%. The specimen sequenced was peripheral blood. These receptors all come from a man between 40 and 49 years old with active or convalescent COVID-19.

The rearrangement links TRBV2 to TRBJ1-4, with 8 nucleotides matching TRBD1. The V gene end was trimmed by 9 bases and the J gene end by 8 bases; junction bases not matched to a gene: 8. Germline CDR1 and CDR2: SNHLY and FYNNEI. The CDR3 has 13 amino acids. The CDR3 reads CASDRGVGEKLFF. The CDR3 DNA sequence: TGTGCCAGTGACAGGGGAGTAGGGGAAAAACTGTTTTTT.

The gene calls are TRBV15 and TRBJ2-1, with D tentatively TRBD2 (6 bases). Deletions cut 3 bases from V and 8 bases from J, with 14 bases between. Germline-derived CDR1 and CDR2 are LNHNV and YYDKDF (reference sequence). This CDR3 is 14 amino acids long. CDR3 residues: CATSRGDSPDEQFF. CDR3 nucleotides: TGTGCCACCAGCAGGGGGGACTCCCCGGATGAGCAGTTCTTC.

This chain connects TRBV5-1 to TRBJ1-2; tentatively, D is TRBD1 (5 bases). Germline V CDR1 and CDR2: SGHRS, YFSETQ. Trimming removed 7 bases at V and 6 bases at J, with 16 bases between. The CDR3 consists of 13 residues. CDR3 sequence: CASRRVKGHGYTF. The CDR3 DNA sequence: TGCGCCAGCCGACGGGTAAAGGGGCATGGCTACACCTTC.

The J gene is TRBJ2-7, the V gene TRBV10-3, with D possibly TRBD2 on 6 matching bases. In germline, CDR1 is ENHRY, CDR2 SYGVKD. V was cut by 6 bases and J by 2 bases, with 17 bases left in between. CDR3 length equals 15 residues. This CDR3 reads CAISIRDSTTYEQYF. CDR3 sequence (DNA): TGTGCCATCAGCATCCGGGACTCTACCACCTACGAGCAGTACTTC.

This chain uses TRBV27 with TRBJ2-7; 8 bases align to TRBD1. With V trimmed by 4 bases and J by 4 bases, 6 bases remained unmatched. The CDR3 has 14 amino acids. CDR1 and CDR2 from the germline V gene are MNHEY and SMNVEV (reference sequence). CDR3 in DNA: TGTGCCAGCAGTTCGACCCGGACAGGGTACGAGCAGTACTTC. Translating it yields CASSSTRTGYEQYF.

This clone was counted once. The chain employs TRBV18 and TRBJ2-5, with D unclear. Deletions cut 3 bases from V and 5 bases from J, with 10 bases between. The germline V gene encodes CDR1 KGHSH and CDR2 LQKENI. This CDR3 comprises 13 residues. The CDR3, as DNA: TGTGCCAGCTCACCTGGGCCCTTGGAGACCCAGTACTTC. Translation gives CASSPGPLETQYF.

The chain links TRBV30 to TRBJ1-6, with D possibly matching TRBD1 (5 bases). The CDR3 consists of 12 residues. The V and J ends lost 1 base and 14 bases respectively, with 12 bases between them. The germline V gene has CDR1 GTSNPN and CDR2 SVGIG (reference sequence). The CDR3 is CAWSESGGALHF. CDR3 sequence (DNA): TGTGCCTGGAGTGAGTCAGGAGGGGCCCTCCACTTT. The variable domain in full, with the rest retrieved from reference TRBV30 and TRBJ1-6, is SQTIHQWPATLVQPVGSPLSLECTVEGTSNPNLYWYRQAAGRGLQLLFYSVGIGQISSEVPQNLSASRPQDRQFILSSKKLLLSDSGFYLCAWSESGGALHFGNGTRLTVT.

The V call is TRBV7-4, the J call TRBJ1-5; unclear D gene. Germline values: CDR1 SGHVT, CDR2 SQSDAQ. V gave up 2 bases and J gave up 3 bases, with 11 bases separating them. The CDR3 loop spans 15 amino acids. CDR3 in amino acids: CASSLLPGLNQPQHF. The CDR3 DNA reads as TGTGCCAGCAGCTTACTCCCAGGACTCAATCAGCCCCAGCATTTT.

In this sample, this clone turned up a few times. The CDR3 loop reads CASSELAGETGELFF. Here the CDR3 DNA reads TGTGCCAGCAGTGAACTAGCGGGAGAGACCGGGGAGCTGTTTTTT. The V call is TRBV2, the J call TRBJ2-2, with TRBD2 identical over 10 bases. The CDR3 runs to 15 residues. After removal of 2 bases from V and 5 bases from J, the junction contained 2 bases not matched to a gene. Per the germline V gene, CDR1 is SNHLY and CDR2 is FYNNEI.

CDR3 residues: CASSLRDRGLDGYTF. DNA of the CDR3: TGTGCCAGCAGCTTGAGGGACAGGGGGTTGGATGGCTACACCTTC. This chain links TRBV5-6 with TRBJ1-2; 11 nucleotides line up with TRBD1. The CDR3 is 15 residues long. The germline V gene has CDR1 SGHDT and CDR2 YYEEEE. Losses at the gene ends were 1 base for V and 6 bases for J; bases not matched to a gene: 5.

The chain has TRBV11-2 and TRBJ2-2; a weak D match, TRBD1 (5 bases). The CDR3 totals 15 residues. Germline assignment: CDR1 SGHAT and CDR2 FQNNGV. The V gene lost 0 bases and the J gene lost 1 base, with 6 bases spanning the gap. The CDR3 loop is CASSLDRVNTGELFF. The CDR3 DNA reads TGTGCCAGCAGCTTAGACAGGGTGAACACCGGGGAGCTGTTTTTT. Supplemented by reference TRBV11-2 and TRBJ2-2, the full variable domain reads EAGVAQSPRYKIIEKRQSVAFWCNPISGHATLYWYQQILGQGPKLLIQFQNNGVVDDSQLPKDRFSAERLKGVDSTLKIQPAKLEDSAVYLCASSLDRVNTGELFFGEGSRLTVL.

This clone was counted between two and nine times. The gene calls are TRBV5-1 and TRBJ2-6; weak D call: TRBD1 (5 bases). The CDR3 spans 16 residues. Germline V gene lookup returns CDR1 SGHRS and CDR2 YFSETQ. V was clipped by 6 bases and J by 0 bases, with 13 bases between them. The CDR3 DNA is TGCGCCAGCACCGGACGACAGCACTCTGGGGCCAACGTCCTGACTTTC. It codes for CASTGRQHSGANVLTF.

The chain employs TRBV4-1 and TRBJ2-3; 10 positions agree with TRBD1. The junction had 9 bases not matched to a gene; V was cut back by 1 base and J by 5 bases. This CDR3 has 17 residues. CDR1 is MGHRA, CDR2 YSYEKL, per germline. CDR3 sequence reads: CASSQAKTGGVEDTQYF. The CDR3 DNA reads TGCGCCAGCAGCCAAGCCAAGACAGGGGGCGTGGAAGATACGCAGTATTTT.

This chain joins TRBV19 and TRBJ1-6; 7 bases fit TRBD1. CDR1 and CDR2 from the germline V gene are LNHDA and SQIVND (reference sequence). The CDR3 consists of 14 residues. J lost 6 bases, V lost 5 bases, and 4 bases had no gene match. The CDR3 loop is CASSAGQTNSPLHF. The CDR3, as DNA: TGTGCCAGTAGTGCGGGACAGACTAATTCACCCCTCCACTTT.

The chain uses TRBV7-9 and TRBJ1-2; 7 nucleotides agree with TRBD1. V shed 4 bases and J 4 bases; nucleotides not matched to a gene: 9. The CDR3 spans 15 residues. CDR1 SEHNR and CDR2 FQNEAQ come from the germline V gene (reference sequence). The CDR3 is CASSYPPGQSYGYTF. In nucleotides, the CDR3 is TGTGCCAGCAGCTACCCGCCGGGACAGTCCTATGGCTACACCTTC.